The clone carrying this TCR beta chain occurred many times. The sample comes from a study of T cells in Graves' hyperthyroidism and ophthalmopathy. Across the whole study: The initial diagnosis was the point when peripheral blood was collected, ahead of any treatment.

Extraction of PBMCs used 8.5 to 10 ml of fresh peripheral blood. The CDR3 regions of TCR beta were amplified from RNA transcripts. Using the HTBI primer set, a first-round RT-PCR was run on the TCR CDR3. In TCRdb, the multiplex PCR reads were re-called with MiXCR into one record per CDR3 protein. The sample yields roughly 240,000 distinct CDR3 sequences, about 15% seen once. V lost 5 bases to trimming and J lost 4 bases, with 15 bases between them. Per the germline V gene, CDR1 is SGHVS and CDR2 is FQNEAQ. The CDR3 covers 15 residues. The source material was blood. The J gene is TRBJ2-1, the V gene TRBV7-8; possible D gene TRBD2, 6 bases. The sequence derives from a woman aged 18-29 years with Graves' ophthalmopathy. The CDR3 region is CASSLTSSEYNEQFF. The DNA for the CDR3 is TGTGCCAGCAGCCTTACATCTAGCGAATACAATGAGCAGTTCTTC.